This T cell receptor (beta chain) is from a study of CD8+ T cells in alopecia areata (dated by TCRdb to the late 2010s). Background on the whole study: The treated patients, all with moderate-to-severe alopecia areata, were enrolled in an open-label pilot trial of oral tofacitinib given at 5 to 10 mg twice daily. Patients received tofacitinib for 6 to 18 months and were then followed off drug for 6 months to check for delayed response and recurrence. The study used high-throughput TCRbeta sequencing to examine T cell clonal expansion in alopecia areata, in both the C3H/HeJ mouse model and human patients. In humans, TCRbeta sequencing was performed on scalp tissue and on sorted CD4+ and CD8+ peripheral blood T cells from healthy controls and from patients with patchy or totalis/universalis alopecia areata. Biopsies were taken from tofacitinib-treated patients at baseline and again at 4 and 24 weeks into treatment, and several of those patients also had a later scalp biopsy. Scalp clonality was compared among normal scalp (n=4), patchy alopecia areata scalp (n=8), and alopecia totalis/universalis scalp (n=8). RNA was extracted with the PAXgene miRNA kit for fixed scalp, the miRNeasy kit for PBMCs, and the RNeasy kit for mouse skin. immunoSEQ multiplex PCR using 35 Vbeta forward primers and 13 Jbeta reverse primers was used to amplify TCRbeta CDR3 regions. What the study reported, not specific to this receptor: Compared with mice, TCR sequences shared between patients were less clear, possibly partly because of HLA diversity across the patient population. Compared with normal scalp, lesional scalp, particularly in alopecia totalis/universalis, had higher clonality and more expanded CD8+ clones, which suggests antigenic drive. Scalp TCR repertoire analysis is complicated because resident alphabeta T cells in normal human skin are also sequenced, whereas mouse skin is dominated by gammadelta T cells.

Regarding this clone: Which antigen it targets is not known. Base qualities are not recorded, but no much larger clone differs from it by a single base.

Library prep was done by the immunoSEQ multiplex PCR assay. RNA was extracted from all samples and reverse transcribed into cDNA, which served as template for TCR sequencing. SuperScript III was used to make first-strand cDNA, primed with a 2:1 mix of oligo-dT and random hexamers. A synthetic immune receptor repertoire was used to assess amplification bias, and residual bias was removed computationally. In the original analysis: After raw reads were preprocessed to remove errors, the CDR3 was defined following IMGT conventions as running from the conserved cysteine to phenylalanine. Clonality was calculated as 1 minus Shannon entropy normalized by log2 of the number of productive unique TCRs. Scalp TCRbeta sequences were cross-referenced with sorted blood CD4 and CD8 repertoires so that the CD4 or CD8 identity of scalp clones could be inferred. The clones in this table, taken by TCRdb from immuneACCESS, are in-frame only. Not every clone is retained; where verified, under half of the shortfall comes from an unresolved V gene, and the cause of the rest is unknown. The D gene and trimming were derived from the DNA, and the V and J assignments and clone size from that table. The sample includes about 150,000 clones, with 40% to 65% observed a single time. Approximately 19% of the sample rests with the top ten.

The germline V gene supplies CDR1 SNHLY and CDR2 FYNNEI. V lost 3 bases and J lost 4 bases; the stretch between them is 9 bases long. The CDR3 numbers 13 residues from cysteine through phenylalanine. Of the read, only the CDR3 DNA is kept; its 39 bases are in frame from base 1. What this sample's time point label stands for: baseline before oral tofacitinib. Lesional scalp punch biopsies and peripheral blood were collected from alopecia areata patients. After PBMCs were isolated by density centrifugation and stained for CD3, CD4 and CD8, a FACSAria was used to sort CD4+ and CD8+ T cells. The V and J segments used are TRBV2 and TRBJ2-5; the D gene identity is not certain. Sequencing used CD8+ T cells sorted from blood, obtained at week 0. The sequence came from a human donor with alopecia areata. Here is the DNA: TGTGCCAGCAGTGAGTTGTCCCGAGAGACCCAGTACTTC. The resulting protein is CASSELSRETQYF.